A single count supports the clone carrying this TCR beta chain. A clone one base away is much larger, so this may be a read error. The data stem from a study of blood T cells in healthy people across ages. This CDR3 has 13 residues. V shed 5 bases, J shed 13 bases, and the junction held 12 bases outside the gene matches. Germline CDR1 and CDR2: DFQATT and SNEGSKA (reference sequence). A sample-barcoded 5' primer and a J-beta primer mix were used in a second PCR of roughly 6 to 11 cycles. TCRdb analysed the 5' RACE reads with MiXCR anew, one entry per CDR3 protein. This table holds 1.5 million to 2 million distinct CDR3 sequences, roughly 49% found once.

The source of this sequence is a woman aged 40 to 49 in good health. The V and J genes are TRBV20-1 and TRBJ2-1, with 9 nucleotides matching TRBD2. The sample comprised blood. This CDR3 reads CSAPGLAKETQFF. CDR3 in DNA: TGCAGTGCTCCGGGACTAGCTAAGGAGACCCAGTTCTTC.